A selection of T cell receptor beta chains follows, all from one sample in a study of cytotoxic CD8 clonotypes in ibrutinib-treated CLL. Profiled with immunoSEQ multiplex PCR; TCRdb holds only in-frame clones, not every one. The sample contains 110,000 to 150,000 clones, about 76% of which appear only once. The sequences come from PBMCs, collected after 24 months of ibrutinib treatment. The receptors here all came from a human donor with chronic lymphocytic leukemia. CDR3s include the opening cysteine and the closing phenylalanine or tryptophan. A D gene is named only where the DNA matches it firmly. The listing skips clone size in some rows; elsewhere it reads once, few, many or a size class.

j_call d_call clone_size v_call cdr3_aa cdr3_nt
TRBJ1-1 TRBD1 NA TRBV7-8 CASSRGTGVTEAFF TGTGCCAGCAGTCGGGGGACAGGCGTCACTGAAGCTTTCTTT
TRBJ2-3 TRBD2 NA TRBV9 CASSVPSGVGDTQYF TGTGCCAGCAGCGTTCCTAGCGGGGTGGGGGATACGCAGTATTTT
TRBJ1-2 NA once TRBV28 CASSSAGANYGYTF TGTGCCAGCAGTTCCGCGGGGGCTAACTATGGCTACACCTTC
TRBJ2-3 NA few TRBV11-3 CASSLVSADTQYF TGTGCCAGCAGCTTAGTCTCCGCAGATACGCAGTATTTT
TRBJ2-7 NA NA TRBV7-2 CASSPGGEQYF TGTGCCAGCAGCCCAGGGGGGGAGCAGTACTTC
TRBJ1-4 NA NA TRBV6-1 CATPGRSYGEKLFF TGTGCCACCCCGGGCCGGTCATACGGTGAAAAACTGTTTTTT
TRBJ1-5 NA many TRBV30 CAWSMGLNQPQHF TGTGCCTGGAGTATGGGCCTAAATCAGCCCCAGCATTTT
TRBJ2-3 NA NA TRBV5-1 CASSPPQASTDTQYF TGCGCCAGCAGCCCCCCGCAGGCTAGCACAGATACGCAGTATTTT
TRBJ2-7 TRBD1 NA TRBV7-2 CASSLFAPGTGYEQYF TGTGCCAGCAGCTTATTTGCCCCCGGGACAGGATACGAGCAGTACTTC
TRBJ2-2 TRBD1 NA TRBV7-2 CASSPGDRVAGELFF TGTGCCAGCAGCCCCGGGGACAGGGTGGCCGGGGAGCTGTTTTTT
TRBJ2-7 NA NA TRBV5-1 CASSQPGPRYGEQYF TGCGCCAGCAGCCAACCGGGACCACGCTACGGGGAGCAGTACTTC
TRBJ2-7 TRBD2 NA TRBV5-4 CASSLGGLAGAYEQYF TGTGCCAGCAGCTTGGGGGGACTAGCGGGAGCCTACGAGCAGTACTTC
TRBJ2-5 NA NA TRBV27 CASSFSRQETQYF TGTGCCAGCAGTTTCTCCCGACAAGAGACCCAGTACTTC
TRBJ2-7 NA once TRBV28 CASRVGSAYEQYF TGTGCCAGCAGGGTGGGGTCGGCCTACGAGCAGTACTTC
TRBJ2-2 NA NA TRBV28 CATTGLNTGELFF TGTGCCACAACCGGGTTGAACACCGGGGAGCTGTTTTTT
TRBJ1-2 NA few TRBV2 CASTPSLDTYTF TGTGCCAGCACCCCAAGTTTGGACACCTACACCTTC
TRBJ1-2 NA NA TRBV5-1 CASSSHRSGDYGYTF TGCGCCAGCAGCAGTCACAGGTCGGGGGACTATGGCTACACCTTC
TRBJ2-4 NA NA TRBV7-9 CASSLGLAGVAKNIQYF TGTGCCAGCAGCTTAGGCCTAGCCGGGGTGGCCAAAAACATTCAGTACTTC
TRBJ1-6 NA few TRBV18 CASSPNDGTNSPLHF TGTGCCAGCTCACCAAACGACGGTACCAATTCACCCCTCCACTTT
TRBJ1-1 NA NA TRBV30 CAWNGRFPTEAFF TGTGCCTGGAACGGACGTTTCCCAACTGAAGCTTTCTTT
TRBJ2-7 NA once TRBV11-2 CASSYNRDTYEQYF TGTGCCAGCAGCTACAACAGGGATACCTACGAGCAGTACTTC
TRBJ1-6 NA NA TRBV7-3 CASSPSGTRNSPLHF TGTGCCAGCAGCCCCTCCGGGACCCGGAATTCACCCCTCCACTTT
TRBJ2-7 NA NA TRBV6-6 CASRTGGVSYEQYF TGTGCCAGCAGGACCGGGGGAGTAAGCTACGAGCAGTACTTC
TRBJ2-1 TRBD2 NA TRBV10-3 CAISGEGRWRSYNEQFF TGTGCCATCAGTGGGGAGGGACGATGGCGCTCCTACAATGAGCAGTTCTTC
TRBJ2-3 TRBD2 NA TRBV29-1 CSALSGGASDTQYF TGCAGCGCCCTTAGCGGGGGGGCTAGCGATACGCAGTATTTT
TRBJ1-6 NA NA TRBV30 CAWSGQHNSPLHF TGTGCCTGGAGCGGACAGCATAATTCACCCCTCCACTTT
TRBJ1-1 NA NA TRBV27 CASRRGRTNTEAFF TGTGCCAGCAGGAGGGGCCGAACAAACACTGAAGCTTTCTTT
TRBJ1-5 TRBD1 NA TRBV28 CASSFRQGGNQPQHF TGTGCCAGCAGTTTCAGACAGGGGGGCAATCAGCCCCAGCATTTT
TRBJ2-5 NA NA TRBV6-5 CASRRGPGGETQYF TGTGCCAGCAGACGGGGGCCAGGGGGGGAGACCCAGTACTTC
TRBJ2-1 NA NA TRBV6-1 CASTPDLSSYNEQFF TGTGCCAGCACCCCGGACCTGAGCTCCTACAATGAGCAGTTCTTC
TRBJ2-1 NA NA TRBV19 CASSIGWNNEQFF TGTGCCAGTAGTATCGGCTGGAACAATGAGCAGTTCTTC
TRBJ1-1 NA once TRBV19 CASSMMGGNTEAFF TGTGCCAGTAGTATGATGGGCGGGAACACTGAAGCTTTCTTT
TRBJ2-7 NA NA TRBV5-6 CASSPQYEQYF TGTGCCAGCAGCCCGCAGTACGAGCAGTACTTC
TRBJ2-1 TRBD2 NA TRBV4-1 CASSQDGGRAMRQFF TGCGCCAGCAGCCAAGACGGGGGGAGGGCAATGAGGCAGTTCTTC
TRBJ2-1 TRBD2 NA TRBV6-5 CASRLAGGYNEQFF TGTGCCAGCAGACTAGCGGGAGGGTACAATGAGCAGTTCTTC
TRBJ1-2 NA NA TRBV28 CASSFGVEGYYGYTF TGTGCCAGCAGTTTTGGTGTGGAGGGCTACTATGGCTACACCTTC
TRBJ1-6 TRBD1 few TRBV9 CASSPGGLSSPLHF TGTGCCAGCAGCCCAGGGGGACTGTCGTCACCCCTCCACTTT